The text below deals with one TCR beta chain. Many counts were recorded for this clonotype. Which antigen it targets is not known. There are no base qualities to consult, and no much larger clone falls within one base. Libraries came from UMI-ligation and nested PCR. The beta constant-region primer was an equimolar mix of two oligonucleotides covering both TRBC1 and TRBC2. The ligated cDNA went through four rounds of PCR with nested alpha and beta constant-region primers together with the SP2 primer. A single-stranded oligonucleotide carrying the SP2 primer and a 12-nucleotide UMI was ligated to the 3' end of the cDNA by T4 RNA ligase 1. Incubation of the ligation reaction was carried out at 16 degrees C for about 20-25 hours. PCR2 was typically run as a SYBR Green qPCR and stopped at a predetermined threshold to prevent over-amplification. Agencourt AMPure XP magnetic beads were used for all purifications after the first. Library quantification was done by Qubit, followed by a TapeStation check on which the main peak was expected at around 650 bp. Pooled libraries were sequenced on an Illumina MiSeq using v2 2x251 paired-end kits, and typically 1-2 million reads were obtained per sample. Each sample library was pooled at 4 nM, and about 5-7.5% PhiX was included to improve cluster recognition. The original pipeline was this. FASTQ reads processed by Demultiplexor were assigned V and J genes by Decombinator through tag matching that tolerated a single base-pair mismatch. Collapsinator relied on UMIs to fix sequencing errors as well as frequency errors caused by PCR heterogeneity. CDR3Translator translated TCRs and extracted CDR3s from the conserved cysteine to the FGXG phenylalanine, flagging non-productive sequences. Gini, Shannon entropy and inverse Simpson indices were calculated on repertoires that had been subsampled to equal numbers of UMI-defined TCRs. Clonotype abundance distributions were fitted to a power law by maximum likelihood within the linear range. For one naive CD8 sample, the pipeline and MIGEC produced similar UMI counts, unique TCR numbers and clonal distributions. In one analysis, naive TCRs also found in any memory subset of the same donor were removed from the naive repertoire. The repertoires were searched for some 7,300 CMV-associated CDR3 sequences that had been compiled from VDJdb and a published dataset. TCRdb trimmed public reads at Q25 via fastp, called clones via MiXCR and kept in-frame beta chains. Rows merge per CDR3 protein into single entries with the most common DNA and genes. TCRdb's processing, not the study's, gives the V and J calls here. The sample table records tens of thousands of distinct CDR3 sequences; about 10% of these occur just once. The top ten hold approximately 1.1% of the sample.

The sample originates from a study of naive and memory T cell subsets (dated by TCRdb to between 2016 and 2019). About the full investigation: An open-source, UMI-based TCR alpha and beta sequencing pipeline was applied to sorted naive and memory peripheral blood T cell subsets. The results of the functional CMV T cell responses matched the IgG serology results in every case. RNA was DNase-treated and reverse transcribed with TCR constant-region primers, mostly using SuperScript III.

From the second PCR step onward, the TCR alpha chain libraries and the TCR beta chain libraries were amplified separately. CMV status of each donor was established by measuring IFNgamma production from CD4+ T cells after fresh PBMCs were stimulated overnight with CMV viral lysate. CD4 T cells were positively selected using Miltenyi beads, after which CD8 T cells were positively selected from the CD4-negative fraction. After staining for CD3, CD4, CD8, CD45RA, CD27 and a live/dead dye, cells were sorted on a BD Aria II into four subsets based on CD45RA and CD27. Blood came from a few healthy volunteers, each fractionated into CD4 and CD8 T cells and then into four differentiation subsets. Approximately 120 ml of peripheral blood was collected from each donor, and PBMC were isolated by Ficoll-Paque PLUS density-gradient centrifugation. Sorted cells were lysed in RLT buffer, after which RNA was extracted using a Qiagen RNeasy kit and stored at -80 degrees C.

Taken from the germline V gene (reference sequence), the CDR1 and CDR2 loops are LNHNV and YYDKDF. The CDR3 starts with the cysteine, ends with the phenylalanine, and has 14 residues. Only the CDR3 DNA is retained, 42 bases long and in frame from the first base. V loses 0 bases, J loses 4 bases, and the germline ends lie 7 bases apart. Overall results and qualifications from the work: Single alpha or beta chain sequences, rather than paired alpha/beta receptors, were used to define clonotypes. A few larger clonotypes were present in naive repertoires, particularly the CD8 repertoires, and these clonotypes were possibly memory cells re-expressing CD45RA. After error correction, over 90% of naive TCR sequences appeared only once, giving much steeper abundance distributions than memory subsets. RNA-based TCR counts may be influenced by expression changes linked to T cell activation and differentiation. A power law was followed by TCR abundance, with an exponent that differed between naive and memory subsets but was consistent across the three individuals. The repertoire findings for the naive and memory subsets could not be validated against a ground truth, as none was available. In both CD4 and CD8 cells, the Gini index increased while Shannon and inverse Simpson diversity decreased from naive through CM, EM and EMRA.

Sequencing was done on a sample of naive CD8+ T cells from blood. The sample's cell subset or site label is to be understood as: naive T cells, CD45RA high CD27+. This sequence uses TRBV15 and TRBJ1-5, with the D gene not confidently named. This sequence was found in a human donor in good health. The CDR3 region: CATSRDLGNQPQHF. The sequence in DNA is TGTGCCACCAGCAGAGATTTGGGAAATCAGCCCCAGCATTTT.